Listed below are T cell receptor beta chains from one sample, sequenced in a study of cytomegalovirus exposure and HLA in healthy donors. Some clones are missing from TCRdb's copy, which holds only in-frame ones; the method was immunoSEQ multiplex PCR. Of 100,000 to 150,000 clones in the sample, about 77% were seen once. Material for sequencing was PBMCs. The receptors stem from a woman in her thirties or forties in good health and CMV-seronegative. The CDR3 runs from the conserved cysteine through the conserved F or W. The D gene is left open where the match is weak. Size values are once, few and many counts, or a class for expanded clones, and some rows have none.

J gene,D gene,V gene,clone size,CDR3 DNA,CDR3 protein
TRBJ1-2,.,TRBV14,.,TGTGCCAGCAGCCAAGGGGAGGTTCGGGATGGCTACACCTTC,CASSQGEVRDGYTF
TRBJ1-2,TRBD1,TRBV4-1,few,TGCGCCAGCAGCCAAGATCAGGGGGTCTATGGCTACACCTTC,CASSQDQGVYGYTF
TRBJ1-2,.,TRBV5-4,.,TGTGCCAGCAGCTATAACAGAGATGGCTACACCTTC,CASSYNRDGYTF
TRBJ1-1,.,TRBV5-1,once,TGCGCCAGCAGCTTGGGACCATTACAGGCCACTGAAGCTTTCTTT,CASSLGPLQATEAFF
TRBJ1-1,.,TRBV18,.,TGTGCCAGCTCACCACCGGGCAGCAGACAGAACACTGAAGCTTTCTTT,CASSPPGSRQNTEAFF
TRBJ2-1,.,TRBV25-1,.,TGTGCCAGCAGTGAAGTGGGGGGCTCCTACAATGAGCAGTTCTTC,CASSEVGGSYNEQFF
TRBJ1-1,.,TRBV10-1,.,TGCGCCAGCACCGGACAGAAAAATGAAGCTTTCTTT,CASTGQKNEAFF
TRBJ1-3,.,TRBV10-3,.,TGTGCCATCATCGGGTCCTCTGGAAACACCATATATTTT,CAIIGSSGNTIYF
TRBJ2-7,TRBD1,TRBV6-5,.,TGTGCCAGCAGTTTCTCAGGGGGGCAGTACTTC,CASSFSGGQYF
TRBJ2-2,.,TRBV29-1,.,TGCAGCGCTACGGGACACATGAACACCGGGGAGCTGTTTTTT,CSATGHMNTGELFF
TRBJ2-1,.,TRBV10-2,.,TGCGCCAGCAAGGGGACACCTTACAATGAGCAGTTCTTC,CASKGTPYNEQFF
TRBJ1-1,TRBD1,TRBV2,.,TGTGCCAGCAGCCAGGACAGGGGGCTGAACACTGAAGCTTTCTTT,CASSQDRGLNTEAFF
TRBJ1-6,.,TRBV18,.,TGTGCCAGCTCACCAAAGGCAGGTGGCTCCTATAATTCACCCCTCCACTTT,CASSPKAGGSYNSPLHF
TRBJ1-2,.,TRBV5-1,.,TGCGCCAGCAGCTCGGGGGTGAAGTATGGCTACACCTTC,CASSSGVKYGYTF
TRBJ2-1,.,TRBV4-2,.,TGTGCCAGCAGAACCGGGTTACAGGGAGTTTGGAATGAGCAGTTCTTC,CASRTGLQGVWNEQFF
TRBJ2-7,TRBD1,TRBV10-1,.,TGCGCCAGCGGGGACAGCTCCTACGAGCAGTACTTC,CASGDSSYEQYF
TRBJ1-5,.,TRBV5-1,.,TGCGCCAGCAGTGTCAGGGGAATTCAGCCCCAGCATTTT,CASSVRGIQPQHF
TRBJ2-7,.,TRBV7-6,.,TGTGCCAGCAGCGTCGAGCTGAGCTCCTACGAGCAGTACTTC,CASSVELSSYEQYF
TRBJ1-1,.,TRBV2,.,TGTGCCAGCGTCTGGGAAGGGGGGGTTACTGAAGCTTTCTTT,CASVWEGGVTEAFF
TRBJ1-4,.,TRBV6-6,.,TGTGCCAGCAGGGTGAGGAGTGAAAAACTGTTTTTT,CASRVRSEKLFF
TRBJ2-3,.,TRBV6-5,.,TGTGCCAGCAGGGCGACATCCGCTAGCACAGATACGCAGTATTTT,CASRATSASTDTQYF
TRBJ2-7,.,TRBV28,.,TGTGCCAGCAGTTTGGGCGTCCGGATGGTAATGGACGAGCAGTACTTC,CASSLGVRMVMDEQYF
TRBJ1-6,.,TRBV2,.,TGTGCCAGCAGTGTCCAGACAGTAGGGAATTCACCCCTCCACTTT,CASSVQTVGNSPLHF
TRBJ1-4,.,TRBV18,.,TGTGCCAGCTCACCACCTCAGACAACTAATGAAAAACTGTTTTTT,CASSPPQTTNEKLFF
TRBJ1-5,.,TRBV2,.,TGTGCCAGCAGGTCCGAGGGGCAGGGCGGGACCCAGCATTTT,CASRSEGQGGTQHF
TRBJ2-2,.,TRBV2,.,TGTGCCAGCAGGATACAGGTTACCGGGGAGCTGTTTTTT,CASRIQVTGELFF
TRBJ2-7,.,TRBV29-1,.,TGCAGCGTTGGGGGCGCCTACGAGCAGTACTTC,CSVGGAYEQYF
TRBJ2-7,TRBD1,TRBV7-8,.,TGTGCCAGCAGCTCAACCGGGACAGGGAGAGGCGAGCAGTACTTC,CASSSTGTGRGEQYF
TRBJ2-3,.,TRBV5-4,few,TGTGCCAGCAGCTTAACTAGCTCCGCCACAGATACGCAGTATTTT,CASSLTSSATDTQYF
TRBJ1-1,.,TRBV2,.,TGTGCCAGCAGTGTTCGACAGATAACTGAGGCTTTCTTT,CASSVRQITEAFF
TRBJ1-5,.,TRBV27,once,TGTGCCAGCAGTTTCAGGGGTGACAATCAGCCCCAGCATTTT,CASSFRGDNQPQHF
TRBJ1-2,TRBD1,TRBV28,.,TGTGCCAGCAGTATCGGACAGGACTATGGCTACACCTTC,CASSIGQDYGYTF
TRBJ2-5,TRBD2,TRBV9,.,TGTGCCAGCAGCGTAGCTACGGGGGGGCCAATCCAAGAGACCCAGTACTTC,CASSVATGGPIQETQYF
TRBJ2-7,.,TRBV15,.,TGTGCCACCAGCAGAGACGCAGGGGTATACGAGCAGTACTTC,CATSRDAGVYEQYF
TRBJ1-6,TRBD1,TRBV6-5,.,TGTGCCAGCAACATACAGGGGGAAGGTTCACCCCTCCACTTT,CASNIQGEGSPLHF
TRBJ1-1,TRBD1,TRBV19,few,TGTGCCAGTAGTGATAGGGGGCTTCGGAACACTGATGAAGCTTTCTTT,CASSDRGLRNTDEAFF
TRBJ1-6,.,TRBV7-9,few,TGTGCCAGCAGCCTGACAGCCCCTTCTAATTCACCCCTCCACTTT,CASSLTAPSNSPLHF
TRBJ2-2,.,TRBV7-2,.,TGTGCCAGCAGCTTAGTTGGAGGGGGGGCCGGGGAGCTGTTTTTT,CASSLVGGGAGELFF
TRBJ2-3,TRBD1,TRBV7-9,once,TGTGCCAGCAGCCGTCCCAATGACAGGGGGAGGTCCTATTTT,CASSRPNDRGRSYF
TRBJ2-1,TRBD2,TRBV7-2,.,TGTGCCAGCAGCTTCTCTAGCGGGGGTTCCTACAATGAGCAGTTCTTC,CASSFSSGGSYNEQFF
TRBJ2-2,TRBD1,TRBV6-6,.,TGTGCCAGCAGTTTCCCGACAGGGGCGAGCACCGGGGAGCTGTTTTTT,CASSFPTGASTGELFF
TRBJ1-5,TRBD1,TRBV5-6,once,TGTGCCAGCAGCCAAACGGACAGGAACAATCAGCCCCAGCATTTT,CASSQTDRNNQPQHF
TRBJ2-7,.,TRBV11-1,.,TGTGCCAGCAGCTTCGGACAGCTCTACGAGCAGTACTTC,CASSFGQLYEQYF
TRBJ1-2,TRBD1,TRBV4-3,once,TGCGCCAGCAGCCAAGATCTCGGGACAGCTTATGGCTACACCTTC,CASSQDLGTAYGYTF
TRBJ1-6,TRBD1,TRBV5-6,.,TGTGCCAGCAGCCCCAGGGGGTTTAATTCACCCCTCCACTTT,CASSPRGFNSPLHF
TRBJ2-3,.,TRBV2,once,TGTGCCAGCAGGGACAGCACAAGCACAGATACGCAGTATTTT,CASRDSTSTDTQYF
TRBJ1-2,.,TRBV18,.,TGTGCCAGCTCACCCCAGGGGTCACTAGACTATGGCTACACCTTC,CASSPQGSLDYGYTF
TRBJ2-7,TRBD2,TRBV4-2,.,TGTGCCAGCAGCCAAGACGACCGGGGGGTCGTCGAGCAGTACTTC,CASSQDDRGVVEQYF
TRBJ1-3,TRBD1,TRBV14,.,TGTGCCAGCAGCCAAAGGGGGCAGCGGAGCTCTGGAAACACCATATATTTT,CASSQRGQRSSGNTIYF
TRBJ2-7,.,TRBV7-2,.,TGTGCCAGCAGCTTAGCGTGGGGCCGCGAGCAGTACTTC,CASSLAWGREQYF
TRBJ1-6,.,TRBV19,.,TGTGCCAGTAGTATAGCGGGGTTTGATTCACCCCTCCACTTT,CASSIAGFDSPLHF
TRBJ2-7,.,TRBV7-9,.,TGTGCCAGCAGACTAAACAGGGACGAGCACGAGCAGTACTTC,CASRLNRDEHEQYF
TRBJ2-5,TRBD2,TRBV5-1,.,TGCGCCAGCAGCTTATTGGGGGGGCAAGAGACCCAGTACTTC,CASSLLGGQETQYF
TRBJ1-2,TRBD1,TRBV28,.,TGTGCCAGCGGGGGACAGGGGGCGCGTGGCTACACCTTC,CASGGQGARGYTF
TRBJ2-3,TRBD2,TRBV4-3,.,TGCGCCAGCAGCCGCGGACTAGCGGGGGGCACAGATACGCAGTATTTT,CASSRGLAGGTDTQYF
TRBJ2-5,TRBD1,TRBV7-3,.,TGTGCCAGCAGCCGACAGGGTAGAGGCACAGAGACCCAGTACTTC,CASSRQGRGTETQYF
TRBJ2-1,.,TRBV14,.,TGTGCCAGCAGCCAGTACAGGGTCGGTAAGACGGATGAGCAGTTCTTC,CASSQYRVGKTDEQFF